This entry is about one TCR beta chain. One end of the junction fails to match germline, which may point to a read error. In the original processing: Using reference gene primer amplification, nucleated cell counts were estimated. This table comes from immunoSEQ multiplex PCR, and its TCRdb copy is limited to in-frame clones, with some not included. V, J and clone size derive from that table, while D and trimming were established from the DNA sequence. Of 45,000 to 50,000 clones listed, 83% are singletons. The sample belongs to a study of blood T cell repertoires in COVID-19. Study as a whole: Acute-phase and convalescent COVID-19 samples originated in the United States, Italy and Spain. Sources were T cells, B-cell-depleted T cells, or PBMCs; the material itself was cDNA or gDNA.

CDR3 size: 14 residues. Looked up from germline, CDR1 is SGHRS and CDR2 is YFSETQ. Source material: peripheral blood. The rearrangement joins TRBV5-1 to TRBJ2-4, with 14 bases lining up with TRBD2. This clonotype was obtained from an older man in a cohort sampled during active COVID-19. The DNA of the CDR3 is TGCGCCAGCAGCTCGGTCCCGGGACTAGCGGGAGCAGACTTC. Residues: CASSSVPGLAGADF.